This T cell receptor (beta chain) was captured by sequencing in a study of regulatory T cells in long-lasting Graves disease (dated by TCRdb to the early 2020s). In terms of the full investigation: Persistent Graves' disease meant more than 5 years of antithyroid drug treatment with TSH receptor autoantibodies that stayed positive. Patients with persistent Graves' disease were compared with patients with newly diagnosed Graves' disease using TCR sequencing and RNA sequencing of peripheral blood. The study was registered as a clinical trial and conducted in China. A total of around 35 samples underwent TCR sequencing: about 13 from persistent and approximately 20 from newly diagnosed Graves' disease patients. In the clinical cohort, patients with persistent Graves' disease had used antithyroid drugs for an average of roughly 10 years.

What the authors observed across the whole study: Only peripheral blood was studied, because thyroid tissue, the primary lesion, was inaccessible. The small sample size was acknowledged by the authors as a limitation that may reduce accuracy. Lower TCR Shannon entropy and fewer highly expanded clones were observed in persistent Graves' disease patients than in newly diagnosed patients, which suggested clonal expansion. A larger number of public clonotypes was shared among persistent patients (around 2,500) than among newly diagnosed patients (about 990). Preferential use of TRBV28, TRBJ1-2 and TRBJ2-5 was observed in persistent disease, whereas TRBV20-1 and TRBJ2-1 were favored in newly diagnosed disease. Sequencing and analysis were restricted to the TCR beta chain.

The time point label for this specimen denotes: persistent/refractory GD, antithyroid drugs over 5 years with positive TRAb. RNA was extracted from PBMCs in TRIzol for both TCR sequencing and RNA sequencing. The diagnosis of Graves' disease was made according to American Thyroid Association guidelines. Patients for the study were recruited at an endocrinology department in Xi'an, China. From each patient, about 9.7 milliliters of peripheral blood was collected into an EDTA anticoagulant tube. Ficoll Paque Plus density gradient separation was used to isolate PBMCs, and no additional T cell sorting was done. An Agilent 2100 Bioanalyzer and agarose gel were used to assess RNA quality, and a NanoDrop 2000 was used to measure RNA concentration. CDR1 and CDR2 are drawn from the germline V gene (reference sequence): SEHNR, FQNEAQ. The CDR3 runs 17 amino acids, cysteine and phenylalanine included. The kept DNA is CDR3 alone, 51 bases in frame from the first base. Unmatched junction bases come to 9, with V trimmed by 5 bases and J by 2 bases.

In the case of this clonotype: Its specific antigen is unknown. No clone much larger than this one lies a single base away; base qualities are absent.

The library relied on multiplex PCR. The sample was run on an Illumina HiSeq 4000. iRepertoire HTBI primers and Arm-PCR amplification of CDR3 regions were used to construct TCR beta libraries. Gel purification was performed on PCR products prior to sequencing. In the source study's methods: Across samples, approximately 68 TRBV and 12 to 15 TRBJ segments were identified and used for gene usage analysis of CDR3 amino acid clonotypes. COPE and FqMerger were used to merge filtered high-quality paired reads into contigs. BLAST was used to align contigs to IMGT TRBV, TRBD and TRBJ reference genes, with CDR3 defined following IMGT. Highly expanded clones were defined as clonotypes with a frequency above 0.1%. Shannon entropy served as the measure of repertoire diversity, while the Gini coefficient captured V-J evenness. Clonotypes shared by more than one individual were considered public. TCRdb took the public reads, trimmed them with fastp at Q25, ran MiXCR for clone calling and kept in-frame beta chains. Every entry covers one CDR3 protein and lists the most common genes and DNA from its rows. These V and J calls are TCRdb output, not the study's own analysis. The sample yields approximately 400,000 distinct CDR3 sequences; more than 20% were counted once. The ten largest clones represent about 27% of the sample.

Specimen: peripheral blood mononuclear cells (PBMCs), collected when the disease was refractory, from a patient treated with antithyroid drugs. The rearrangement combines TRBV7-9 with TRBJ2-7; TRBD2 matches 13 bases in the middle. The source is a woman in her thirties or forties with Graves disease. Donor details come from another sample of the same person, matched by shared clones. The CDR3 protein is CASSLSTSGRFAYEQYF. The sequenced DNA: TGTGCCAGCAGCCTATCGACTAGCGGGAGGTTCGCCTACGAGCAGTACTTC.